Presented here are 8 T cell receptor beta chains from one specimen sequenced in a study of T cell responses to AZD1222 COVID-19 vaccine. Clones were read by immunoSEQ multiplex PCR, and TCRdb kept only the in-frame ones, dropping some. This table holds around 110,000 clones, around 81% found once. Source: peripheral blood, taken on day 0 of AZD1222 vaccination. These receptors all come from an adult in good health.

The chain links TRBV3-1 (or the pseudogene TRBV3-2) to TRBJ2-7; the D gene could be TRBD1 or TRBD2 (6 bases each). The germline gives CDR1 LGHDT, CDR2 YNNKEL (reference sequence). Trimming removed 6 bases from V and 6 bases from J, with 18 bases in between. CDR3 size: 14 residues. CDR3 DNA: TGTGCCAGCAGACCGGGGGCATGGAGGAGCGAGCAGTACTTC. Its protein is CASRPGAWRSEQYF.

In its sample, this clone was seen once. The chain employs TRBV7-2 and TRBJ1-4; the D gene is possibly TRBD1 (5 bases). This CDR3 is 13 amino acids long. Germline CDR1 reads SGHTA; CDR2 reads FQGNSA. V dropped 5 bases and J dropped 8 bases, with 12 bases sitting between them. The CDR3 DNA sequence: TGTGCCAGCAGCCGGCAGGGAGGGGAAAAACTGTTTTTT. The encoded protein is CASSRQGGEKLFF.

The genes are TRBV6-5 and TRBJ2-7; 10 nucleotides align to TRBD1. CDR3 length: 14 residues. Germline trimming cut 2 bases from V and 6 bases from J; bases unmatched to any gene: 4. CDR1 MNHEY and CDR2 SVGAGI come from the germline V gene. The CDR3 bases are TGTGCCAGCAGTTACCCCGGGACAGGGGCCGAGCAGTACTTC. It specifies CASSYPGTGAEQYF.

This sequence joins TRBV27 and TRBJ1-3; a weak D match, TRBD1 (5 bases). The CDR3 loop spans 16 amino acids. V dropped 6 bases and J dropped 3 bases, with 18 bases sitting between them. Germline lookup yields CDR1 MNHEY and CDR2 SMNVEV (reference sequence). CDR3 region: CASSHLVGGHGNTIYF. The CDR3 DNA follows: TGTGCCAGCAGCCATCTCGTGGGGGGTCATGGAAACACCATATATTTT.

The gene calls are TRBV11-3 and TRBJ2-2, with 11 nucleotides matching TRBD2. The V gene end was trimmed by 2 bases and the J gene end by 4 bases; junction bases not matched to a gene: 6. The CDR3 runs 17 residues. Germline V CDR1 and CDR2: SGHNT, YENEEA. CDR3 nucleotide sequence: TGTGCCAGCAGCTTATATCCCGGGACTAGCGGCACCGGGGAGCTGTTTTTT. Translation gives CASSLYPGTSGTGELFF.

The CDR3 region is CASSFRRANQPQHF. The CDR3 DNA reads as TGTGCCAGCAGTTTTCGGAGAGCTAATCAGCCCCAGCATTTT. The rearrangement joins TRBV6-6 to TRBJ1-5, with D unclear. With 4 bases removed from V and 4 bases from J, the gap between germline ends came to 11 bases. Germline V gives CDR1 MNHNY, CDR2 SVGAGI (reference sequence). There are 14 residues in the CDR3.

The rearrangement links TRBV15 to TRBJ2-5; D is possibly TRBD1 or TRBD2 (5 bases each). Germline CDR1 LNHNV, CDR2 YYDKDF (reference sequence). The CDR3 runs 14 residues. The V gene lost 0 bases and the J gene lost 4 bases, with 9 bases spanning the gap. CDR3 residues: CATSRDRAGETQYF. For the CDR3, the DNA is TGTGCCACCAGCAGAGACAGGGCGGGAGAGACCCAGTACTTC.

The V gene is TRBV19, the J gene TRBJ2-3, with a tentative D call TRBD2 (6 bases). CDR1 is LNHDA and CDR2 is SQIVND in the germline V gene (reference sequence). The CDR3 extends over 15 amino acids. The germline V and J ends were trimmed by 5 bases and 2 bases, with 14 bases remaining between them. CDR3: CASSPGDSSTDTQYF. CDR3 DNA: TGTGCCAGTAGTCCGGGGGACTCCTCCACAGATACGCAGTATTTT.